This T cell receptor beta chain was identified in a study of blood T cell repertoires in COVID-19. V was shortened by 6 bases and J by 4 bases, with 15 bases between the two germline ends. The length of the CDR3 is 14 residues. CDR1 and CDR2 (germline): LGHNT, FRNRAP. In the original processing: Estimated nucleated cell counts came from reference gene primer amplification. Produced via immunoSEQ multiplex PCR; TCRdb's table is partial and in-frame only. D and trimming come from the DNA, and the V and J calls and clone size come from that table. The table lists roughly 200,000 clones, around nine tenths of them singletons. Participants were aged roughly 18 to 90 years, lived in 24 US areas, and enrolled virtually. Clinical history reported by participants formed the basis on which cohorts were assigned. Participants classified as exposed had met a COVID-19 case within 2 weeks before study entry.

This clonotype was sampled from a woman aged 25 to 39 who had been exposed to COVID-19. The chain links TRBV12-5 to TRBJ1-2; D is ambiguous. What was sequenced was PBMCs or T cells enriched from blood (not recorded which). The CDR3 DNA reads TGTGCTAGTGGGGCTCTAGGCCGGGGCTATGGCTACACCTTC. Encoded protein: CASGALGRGYGYTF.